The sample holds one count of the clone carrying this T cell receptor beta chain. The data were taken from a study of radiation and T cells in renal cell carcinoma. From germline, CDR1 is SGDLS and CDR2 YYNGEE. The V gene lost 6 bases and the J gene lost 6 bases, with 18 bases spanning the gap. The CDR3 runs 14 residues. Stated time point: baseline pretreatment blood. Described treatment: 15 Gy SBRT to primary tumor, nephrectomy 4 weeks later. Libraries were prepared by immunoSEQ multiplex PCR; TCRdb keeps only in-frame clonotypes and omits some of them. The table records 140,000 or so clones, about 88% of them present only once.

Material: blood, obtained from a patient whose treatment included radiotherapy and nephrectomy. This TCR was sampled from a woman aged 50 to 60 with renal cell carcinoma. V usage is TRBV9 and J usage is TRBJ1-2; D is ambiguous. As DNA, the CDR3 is TGTGCCAGCAAACTCGAGGGAGGATGGGATGGCTACACCTTC. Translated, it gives CASKLEGGWDGYTF.